This is a list of T cell receptor beta chains from one sample in a study of shared clonotypes between healthy human individuals. The table came from immunoSEQ multiplex PCR; TCRdb's copy has only in-frame clones and leaves some out. The data hold hundreds of thousands of clones, with roughly 92% observed a single time. The sample consisted of naive CD8+ T cells sorted from blood. These receptors came from a man in his thirties or forties in good health. CDR3s include the opening cysteine and the closing phenylalanine or tryptophan. Each record gives: J gene, D gene, clone size, V gene, CDR3 protein, CDR3 DNA. The D gene is left open where the match is weak. Rows may omit the clone size; those that give it use once, few, many or a size class.

j_call: TRBJ2-3
d_call: .
clone_size: once
v_call: TRBV5-8
cdr3_aa: CASRTQATASTDTQYF
cdr3_nt: TGTGCCAGCAGAACCCAGGCGACAGCTAGCACAGATACGCAGTATTTT

j_call: TRBJ2-1
d_call: TRBD2
clone_size: .
v_call: TRBV11-1
cdr3_aa: CASSRTSGGYNEQFF
cdr3_nt: TGTGCCAGCAGCCGGACTAGCGGGGGGTACAATGAGCAGTTCTTC

j_call: TRBJ1-2
d_call: TRBD1
clone_size: .
v_call: TRBV2
cdr3_aa: CASSEGTEVYENYGYTF
cdr3_nt: TGTGCCAGCAGTGAGGGGACAGAAGTTTACGAAAACTATGGCTACACCTTC

j_call: TRBJ1-1
d_call: TRBD1
clone_size: .
v_call: TRBV29-1
cdr3_aa: CSYRDSRPIPEAFF
cdr3_nt: TGCAGCTACAGGGACAGCCGGCCCATCCCTGAAGCTTTCTTT

j_call: TRBJ2-1
d_call: TRBD2
clone_size: .
v_call: TRBV30
cdr3_aa: CAWSATRLATGNEQFF
cdr3_nt: TGTGCCTGGAGCGCCACGCGACTAGCGACGGGCAATGAGCAGTTCTTC

j_call: TRBJ2-5
d_call: .
clone_size: .
v_call: TRBV7-9
cdr3_aa: CASSPTGDGEETQYF
cdr3_nt: TGTGCCAGCAGCCCGACCGGGGACGGTGAAGAGACCCAGTACTTC

j_call: TRBJ2-7
d_call: TRBD2
clone_size: once
v_call: TRBV7-2
cdr3_aa: CASSLRSGGSDEQYF
cdr3_nt: TGTGCCAGCAGCTTAAGGTCGGGAGGGTCCGACGAGCAGTACTTC

j_call: TRBJ2-1
d_call: .
clone_size: .
v_call: TRBV7-6
cdr3_aa: CASSATGPSYNEQFF
cdr3_nt: TGTGCCAGCAGCGCGACAGGTCCTTCCTACAATGAGCAGTTCTTC

j_call: TRBJ1-2
d_call: .
clone_size: .
v_call: TRBV18
cdr3_aa: CASSPRAQGWGYTF
cdr3_nt: TGTGCCAGCTCACCCCGCGCGCAGGGCTGGGGCTACACCTTC

j_call: TRBJ2-7
d_call: TRBD1
clone_size: .
v_call: TRBV27
cdr3_aa: CASSLRDRQYEQYF
cdr3_nt: TGTGCCAGCAGTTTAAGGGACAGACAATACGAGCAGTACTTC

j_call: TRBJ2-1
d_call: .
clone_size: .
v_call: TRBV7-9
cdr3_aa: CASSLRDYNEQFF
cdr3_nt: TGTGCCAGCAGCTTAAGGGACTACAATGAGCAGTTCTTC

j_call: TRBJ2-7
d_call: .
clone_size: .
v_call: TRBV11-2
cdr3_aa: CASSLTGLPGEQYF
cdr3_nt: TGTGCCAGCAGCTTAACAGGACTGCCGGGGGAGCAGTACTTC

j_call: TRBJ2-5
d_call: .
clone_size: .
v_call: TRBV9
cdr3_aa: CASSVGSLQETQYF
cdr3_nt: TGTGCCAGCAGCGTAGGCAGCCTCCAAGAGACCCAGTACTTC

j_call: TRBJ2-2
d_call: .
clone_size: once
v_call: TRBV7-6
cdr3_aa: CASSLGRGGTTGELFF
cdr3_nt: TGTGCCAGCAGCTTGGGGCGGGGCGGGACGACTGGGGAGCTGTTTTTT

j_call: TRBJ2-3
d_call: TRBD2
clone_size: .
v_call: TRBV7-9
cdr3_aa: CASSQSGSGTDTQYF
cdr3_nt: TGTGCCAGCAGCCAAAGCGGGAGTGGCACAGATACGCAGTATTTT

j_call: TRBJ2-2
d_call: .
clone_size: .
v_call: TRBV10-1
cdr3_aa: CASSEDFTGELFF
cdr3_nt: TGCGCCAGCAGTGAGGACTTCACCGGGGAGCTGTTTTTT

j_call: TRBJ2-1
d_call: .
clone_size: .
v_call: TRBV7-8
cdr3_aa: CASSWDMNEQFF
cdr3_nt: TGTGCCAGCAGCTGGGACATGAATGAGCAGTTCTTC

j_call: TRBJ2-7
d_call: TRBD1
clone_size: .
v_call: TRBV23-1
cdr3_aa: CASSLPGQVQGEQYF
cdr3_nt: TGCGCCAGCAGTCTCCCCGGACAGGTACAGGGTGAGCAGTACTTC

j_call: TRBJ2-7
d_call: TRBD2
clone_size: .
v_call: TRBV6-5
cdr3_aa: CASSYSGRANEQYF
cdr3_nt: TGTGCCAGCAGTTACAGCGGGAGGGCCAACGAGCAGTACTTC

j_call: TRBJ2-1
d_call: .
clone_size: .
v_call: TRBV7-8
cdr3_aa: CASSLGGGTSYNEQFF
cdr3_nt: TGTGCCAGCAGCTTAGGAGGCGGGACCTCCTACAATGAGCAGTTCTTC

j_call: TRBJ2-5
d_call: TRBD2
clone_size: .
v_call: TRBV5-4
cdr3_aa: CASSQGGLAGPQETQYF
cdr3_nt: TGTGCCAGCAGCCAAGGGGGACTAGCGGGACCGCAAGAGACCCAGTACTTC

j_call: TRBJ2-7
d_call: .
clone_size: .
v_call: TRBV15
cdr3_aa: CATSRDLASYEQYF
cdr3_nt: TGTGCCACCAGCAGGGACCTAGCGTCCTACGAGCAGTACTTC

j_call: TRBJ2-2
d_call: .
clone_size: once
v_call: TRBV5-6
cdr3_aa: CASSLSSTGELFF
cdr3_nt: TGTGCCAGCAGCTTGAGCTCCACCGGGGAGCTGTTTTTT

j_call: TRBJ1-5
d_call: TRBD1
clone_size: .
v_call: TRBV6-6
cdr3_aa: CASSLDRSDQPQHF
cdr3_nt: TGTGCCAGCAGTTTGGACAGGTCCGATCAGCCCCAGCATTTT

j_call: TRBJ2-1
d_call: TRBD2
clone_size: .
v_call: TRBV7-8
cdr3_aa: CASSLFQVVGRNRNEQFF
cdr3_nt: TGTGCCAGCAGCTTATTTCAAGTGGTCGGGAGGAATAGGAATGAGCAGTTCTTC

j_call: TRBJ2-7
d_call: TRBD1
clone_size: .
v_call: TRBV7-2
cdr3_aa: CASSQWDRLYEQYF
cdr3_nt: TGTGCCAGCAGCCAGTGGGACAGGCTATACGAGCAGTACTTC

j_call: TRBJ2-2
d_call: TRBD2
clone_size: .
v_call: TRBV19
cdr3_aa: CACETSWTGELFF
cdr3_nt: TGTGCCTGTGAGACTAGCTGGACCGGGGAGCTGTTTTTT

j_call: TRBJ1-4
d_call: TRBD1
clone_size: .
v_call: TRBV2
cdr3_aa: CASRVGQGLFF
cdr3_nt: TGTGCCAGCAGAGTGGGACAGGGACTGTTTTTT

j_call: TRBJ2-2
d_call: .
clone_size: .
v_call: TRBV11-3
cdr3_aa: CASSPLQGGELFF
cdr3_nt: TGTGCCAGCAGCCCACTACAGGGCGGGGAGCTGTTTTTT

j_call: TRBJ2-4
d_call: TRBD2
clone_size: once
v_call: TRBV7-8
cdr3_aa: CASSLELAPKNIQYF
cdr3_nt: TGTGCCAGCAGCTTAGAACTAGCGCCTAAAAACATTCAGTACTTC

j_call: TRBJ1-2
d_call: TRBD1
clone_size: .
v_call: TRBV19
cdr3_aa: CASTGGQGLSYGYTF
cdr3_nt: TGTGCCAGTACCGGAGGACAGGGTCTTAGCTATGGCTACACCTTC

j_call: TRBJ2-7
d_call: .
clone_size: .
v_call: TRBV7-9
cdr3_aa: CASSLARYEQYF
cdr3_nt: TGTGCCAGCAGCTTAGCCCGTTACGAGCAGTACTTC

j_call: TRBJ1-1
d_call: TRBD1
clone_size: .
v_call: TRBV27
cdr3_aa: CASIGQADTEAFF
cdr3_nt: TGTGCCAGCATTGGACAGGCGGACACTGAAGCTTTCTTT

j_call: TRBJ2-3
d_call: TRBD2
clone_size: .
v_call: TRBV28
cdr3_aa: CASSRPSGRAFAPDTQYF
cdr3_nt: TGTGCCAGCAGTCGCCCCAGCGGGAGGGCCTTCGCCCCAGATACGCAGTATTTT

j_call: TRBJ2-1
d_call: TRBD1
clone_size: .
v_call: TRBV5-1
cdr3_aa: CASSLTTGGNEQFF
cdr3_nt: TGCGCCAGCAGTTTGACTACAGGGGGTAATGAGCAGTTCTTC

j_call: TRBJ2-1
d_call: .
clone_size: .
v_call: TRBV5-1
cdr3_aa: CASSLVFVSDNEQFF
cdr3_nt: TGCGCCAGCAGCTTGGTCTTTGTGTCAGACAATGAGCAGTTCTTC

j_call: TRBJ2-7
d_call: .
clone_size: .
v_call: TRBV9
cdr3_aa: CASSVGGPSYEQYF
cdr3_nt: TGTGCCAGCAGCGTAGGAGGGCCTTCCTACGAGCAGTACTTC

j_call: TRBJ2-7
d_call: TRBD2
clone_size: .
v_call: TRBV6-6
cdr3_aa: CASSLPGLAGYEQYF
cdr3_nt: TGTGCCAGCAGTTTACCGGGACTAGCGGGTTACGAGCAGTACTTC

j_call: TRBJ2-7
d_call: .
clone_size: .
v_call: TRBV5-1
cdr3_aa: CASSLGTGGYEQYF
cdr3_nt: TGCGCCAGCAGCTTGGGGACTGGGGGGTACGAGCAGTACTTC

j_call: TRBJ2-7
d_call: .
clone_size: .
v_call: TRBV7-8
cdr3_aa: CASSLEQASSYEQYF
cdr3_nt: TGTGCCAGCAGCTTAGAACAGGCAAGCTCCTACGAGCAGTACTTC